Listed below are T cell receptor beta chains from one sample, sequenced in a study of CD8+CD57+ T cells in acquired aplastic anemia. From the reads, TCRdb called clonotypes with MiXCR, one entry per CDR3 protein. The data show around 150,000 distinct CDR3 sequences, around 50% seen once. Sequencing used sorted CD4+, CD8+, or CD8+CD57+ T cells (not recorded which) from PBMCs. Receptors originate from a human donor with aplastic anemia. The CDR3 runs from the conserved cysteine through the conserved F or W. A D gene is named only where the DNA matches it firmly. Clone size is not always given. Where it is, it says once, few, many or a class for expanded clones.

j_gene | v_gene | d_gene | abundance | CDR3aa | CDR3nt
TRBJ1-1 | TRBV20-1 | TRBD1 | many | CSARDPRDRVLEAFF | TGCAGTGCTAGAGATCCGCGGGACAGAGTCCTAGAAGCTTTCTTT
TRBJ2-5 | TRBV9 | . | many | CASSARGEETQYF | TGTGCCAGCAGCGCCCGGGGAGAAGAGACCCAGTACTTC
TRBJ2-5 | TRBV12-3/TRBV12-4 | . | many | CASSLIGTETQYF | TGTGCCAGCAGTTTGATCGGGACGGAGACCCAGTACTTC
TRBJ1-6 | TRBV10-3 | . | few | CAISEGGGFSYNSPLHF | TGTGCCATCAGTGAGGGGGGGGGCTTCTCCTATAATTCACCCCTCCACTTT
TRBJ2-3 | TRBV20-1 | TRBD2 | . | CSAHTSGVSSTQYF | TGCAGTGCTCATACTAGCGGGGTCAGTAGTACGCAGTATTTT
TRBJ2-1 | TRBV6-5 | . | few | CASSPGYSYNEQFF | TGTGCCAGCAGTCCGGGTTATTCCTACAATGAGCAGTTCTTC
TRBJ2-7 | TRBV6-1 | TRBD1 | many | CASSEPGQGYEQYF | TGTGCCAGCAGCGAACCGGGACAGGGTTACGAGCAGTACTTC
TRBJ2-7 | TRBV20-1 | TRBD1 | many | CSAIKTGDEQYF | TGCAGTGCTATAAAGACAGGGGACGAGCAGTACTTC
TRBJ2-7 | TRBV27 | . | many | CASSWGAMDAYEQYF | TGTGCCAGCAGTTGGGGGGCTATGGATGCCTACGAGCAGTACTTC
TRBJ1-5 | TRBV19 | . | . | CASSRTVNSNQPQHF | TGTGCCAGTAGTAGAACAGTCAATAGCAATCAGCCCCAGCATTTT
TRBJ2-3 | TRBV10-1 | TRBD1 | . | CASSLTGGDTQYF | TGCGCCAGCAGTCTGACAGGGGGGGATACGCAGTATTTT
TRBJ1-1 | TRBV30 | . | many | CAWSRGTEAFF | TGTGCCTGGAGTCGAGGAACTGAAGCTTTCTTT
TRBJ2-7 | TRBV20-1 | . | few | CSARYGYEQYF | TGCAGTGCTAGGTACGGCTACGAGCAGTACTTC
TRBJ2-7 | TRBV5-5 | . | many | CASSLSGTVYEQYF | TGTGCCAGCAGCTTGTCCGGGACGGTATACGAGCAGTACTTC
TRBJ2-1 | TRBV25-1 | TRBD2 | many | CASGKNSGRASDNEQFF | TGTGCCAGCGGTAAGAATAGCGGGAGGGCCTCGGACAATGAGCAGTTCTTC
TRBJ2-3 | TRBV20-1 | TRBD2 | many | CSARALAGNAQYF | TGCAGTGCTAGAGCGCTAGCGGGCAACGCGCAGTATTTT
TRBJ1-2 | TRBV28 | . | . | CASSFRDSRAYGYTF | TGTGCCAGCAGTTTCCGTGACAGCCGAGCCTATGGCTACACCTTC
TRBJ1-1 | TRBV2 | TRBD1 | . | CASSESPDRGTFF | TGTGCCAGCAGTGAATCGCCAGACAGGGGGACCTTCTTT
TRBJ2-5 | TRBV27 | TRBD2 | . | CASSDWGGQETQYF | TGTGCCAGCAGTGATTGGGGGGGGCAAGAGACCCAGTACTTC
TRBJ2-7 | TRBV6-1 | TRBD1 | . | CASSRGTGGSLEQYF | TGTGCCAGCAGTCGAGGGACAGGGGGTTCTTTGGAGCAGTACTTC
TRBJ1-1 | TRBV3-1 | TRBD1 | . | CASSQPTGTGSINF | TGTGCCAGCAGCCAACCTACCGGGACAGGATCCATCAATTTT
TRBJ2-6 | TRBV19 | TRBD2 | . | CASGTLAGGYGANVLTF | TGTGCCAGTGGTACTCTAGCGGGAGGGTATGGGGCCAACGTCCTGACTTTC
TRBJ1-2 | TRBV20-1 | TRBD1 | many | CSAPTDRGRGYTF | TGCAGTGCACCTACGGACAGGGGTCGTGGCTACACCTTC
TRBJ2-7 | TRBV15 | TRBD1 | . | CATTGQGTHEQYF | TGTGCCACCACGGGACAGGGGACTCACGAGCAGTACTTC
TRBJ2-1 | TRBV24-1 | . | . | CATSDLKVRYNEQFF | TGTGCCACCAGTGATTTGAAGGTCCGGTACAATGAGCAGTTCTTC
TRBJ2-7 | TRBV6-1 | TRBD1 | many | CASSEDRGPYEQYF | TGTGCCAGCAGTGAAGACAGGGGGCCCTACGAGCAGTACTTC
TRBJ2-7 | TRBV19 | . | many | CASSNAYEQYF | TGTGCCAGTTCGAACGCGTACGAGCAGTACTTC
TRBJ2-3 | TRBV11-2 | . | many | CASSLTFTGTRTDTQYF | TGTGCCAGCAGCTTGACATTTACCGGGACCAGGACAGATACGCAGTATTTT
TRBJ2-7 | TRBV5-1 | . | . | CASSLEMYF | TGCGCCAGCAGCTTGGAGATGTACTTC
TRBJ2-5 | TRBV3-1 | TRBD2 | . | CASSPGTSGTEAQYF | TGTGCCAGCAGCCCCGGGACTAGCGGGACCGAGGCCCAGTACTTC
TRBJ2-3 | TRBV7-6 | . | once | CASSLASGRSSTDTQYF | TGTGCCAGCAGCTTAGCAAGCGGGCGTTCTAGCACAGATACGCAGTATTTT
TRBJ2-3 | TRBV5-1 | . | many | CASSRETGSRRDTQYF | TGCGCCAGCAGCCGAGAGACGGGATCCCGCAGGGATACGCAGTATTTT
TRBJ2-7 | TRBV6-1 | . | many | CASSEPGDTYEQYF | TGTGCCAGCAGTGAGCCGGGGGATACCTACGAGCAGTACTTC
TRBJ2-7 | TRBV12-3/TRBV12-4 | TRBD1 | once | CASSLRTGPFGEQYF | TGTGCCAGCAGTTTGCGGACAGGGCCCTTCGGGGAGCAGTACTTC